Listed here are 31 T cell receptor beta chains from one sample, sequenced in a study of blood T cell repertoires in COVID-19. Assay: immunoSEQ multiplex PCR; the TCRdb copy retains only in-frame clones and omits some. The repertoire holds approximately 37,000 clones, with about 88% as singletons. Sample: peripheral blood. All receptors derive from a man aged 50-59 years in a cohort sampled during active COVID-19.

The chain recombines TRBV4-3 with TRBJ1-1, with D tentatively TRBD1 (6 bases). Germline V lookup: CDR1 LGHNA, CDR2 YSLEER. The ends were cut back, 1 base at V and 6 bases at J, with 24 bases in the middle. CDR3 length equals 18 residues. The CDR3 DNA sequence: TGCGCCAGCAGCCAAGGCCCAGTTATAAAGGCCCGGACAGCTGAAGCTTTCTTT. This encodes CASSQGPVIKARTAEAFF.

V and J are TRBV19 and TRBJ1-1; D is perhaps TRBD1 (5 bases). The V gene's germline CDR1 is LNHDA and CDR2 SQIVND (reference sequence). This CDR3 spans 14 amino acids. Trimming pared 5 bases from V and 0 bases from J, leaving 10 bases between. The CDR3 loop is CASSSDTLNTEAFF. CDR3 DNA sequence: TGTGCCAGTAGTTCGGACACTCTGAACACTGAAGCTTTCTTT.

This clone was observed once. The CDR3 DNA sequence: TGTGCCAGTAGTATAGCCGGGAATGGAAACACCATATATTTT. Residues: CASSIAGNGNTIYF. The chain recombines TRBV19 with TRBJ1-3; the D is unclear. There are 14 residues in the CDR3. Deletions cut 1 base from V and 3 bases from J, with 7 bases between. Germline lookup yields CDR1 LNHDA and CDR2 SQIVND (reference sequence).

V usage is TRBV7-9 and J usage is TRBJ2-3; D remains unclear. The CDR3 spans 19 residues. The ends were cut back, 1 base at V and 5 bases at J, with 25 bases in the middle. CDR1 and CDR2 from the germline V gene are SEHNR and FQNEAQ (reference sequence). The CDR3 DNA is TGTGCCAGCAGCTTAGGTACCAGAAGAGAGGTTTTGAGTAGAGATACGCAGTATTTT. The encoded protein is CASSLGTRREVLSRDTQYF.

Note on this clone: Relative to the germline gene, one junction end is altered; a read error may explain this. This chain links TRBV29-1 with TRBJ2-1, with D possibly TRBD2 on 6 matching bases. This CDR3 has 15 amino acids. From germline, CDR1 is SQVTM and CDR2 ANQGSEA. The CDR3 here is CSVEGGSGSYNEQFF. As DNA, the CDR3 is TGCAGCGTGGAAGGAGGGAGTGGCTCCTACAATGAGCAGTTCTTC.

The genes are TRBV6-5 and TRBJ1-5; TRBD1 might be the D (6 bases). The CDR3 totals 13 residues. Germline CDR1 MNHEY, CDR2 SVGAGI. V was trimmed by 8 bases and J by 5 bases, leaving 13 bases between them. The CDR3 protein is CASGTGSDQPQHF. In DNA form, the CDR3 reads TGTGCCAGCGGCACAGGGTCAGATCAGCCCCAGCATTTT.

The CDR3 sequence is CASSERRQPNQPQHF. The CDR3 DNA reads TGTGCCAGCAGTGAAAGGAGACAGCCCAATCAGCCCCAGCATTTT. The chain joins TRBV6-1 to TRBJ1-5, with D tentatively TRBD1 (5 bases). Germline loops: CDR1 MNHNS, CDR2 SASEGT. This CDR3 region has 15 residues. V gave up 2 bases and J gave up 3 bases, with 11 bases separating them.

This chain joins TRBV7-3 and TRBJ2-3; 7 bases agree with TRBD2. CDR3 length equals 14 residues. Germline assignment: CDR1 SGHTA and CDR2 FQGTGA. The V and J ends lost 2 bases and 6 bases, in that order; junction bases with no gene match: 5. CDR3 residues: CASSLLADSDTQYF. The CDR3 DNA is TGTGCCAGCAGCTTACTAGCGGATTCGGATACGCAGTATTTT. Filled out from reference TRBV7-3 and TRBJ2-3, the complete variable domain reads GAGVSQTPSNKVTEKGKYVELRCDPISGHTALYWYRQSLGQGPEFLIYFQGTGAADDSGLPNDRFFAVRPEGSVSTLKIQRTERGDSAVYLCASSLLADSDTQYFGPGTRLTVL.

Concerning this clone itself: The junction departs from the called germline gene at one end, perhaps through a read error. The genes are TRBV7-7 and TRBJ2-1; D gene unclear. The germline gives CDR1 SSHAT, CDR2 FNYEAQ (reference sequence). The CDR3 loop spans 16 amino acids. CDR3 sequence: CASSLPSRRPKNEQFF. Here the CDR3 DNA reads TGTGCTAGCAGCTTACCTTCACGGCGGCCTAAAAATGAGCAGTTCTTC.

The V call is TRBV7-2, the J call TRBJ1-4; tentatively, D is TRBD1 (5 bases). The CDR3 extends over 15 amino acids. The V gene's germline CDR1 is SGHTA and CDR2 FQGNSA. V was shortened by 5 bases and J by 7 bases, with 17 bases between the two germline ends. The CDR3 region is CASSRGTAGGEKLFF. CDR3 nucleotides: TGTGCCAGCAGCCGGGGGACTGCTGGGGGTGAAAAACTGTTTTTT.

This chain uses TRBV20-1 with TRBJ2-5, with 13 bases that match TRBD2. Germline V gene data show CDR1 as DFQATT and CDR2 as SNEGSKA (reference sequence). This CDR3 has 17 amino acids. V shed 3 bases and J 0 bases; nucleotides not matched to a gene: 7. Here the CDR3 DNA reads TGCAGTGCTAGTATAGGACTAGCGGGGGTGTACCAAGAGACCCAGTACTTC. Amino acid sequence: CSASIGLAGVYQETQYF.

This chain joins TRBV15 and TRBJ2-3, with 7 bases matching TRBD2. From germline, CDR1 is LNHNV and CDR2 YYDKDF (reference sequence). The J segment lost 0 bases and the V segment lost 0 bases, leaving 3 bases of the junction unmatched. The CDR3 is 16 amino acids. CDR3 in DNA: TGTGCCACCAGCAGAGATCCGACTAGCAGCACAGATACGCAGTATTTT. Translation: CATSRDPTSSTDTQYF.

The chain joins TRBV4-2 to TRBJ2-4; D call uncertain. Germline V gene lookup returns CDR1 LGHNA and CDR2 YNFKEQ. This CDR3 is 17 amino acids long. Between the trimmed V and J ends, which lost 3 bases and 3 bases, there was a span of 18 bases. The CDR3 DNA is TGTGCCAGCAGCCAGACTCAGAAGACCCTTAGCAAAAACATTCAGTACTTC. Translation: CASSQTQKTLSKNIQYF.

The rearrangement joins TRBV6-4 to TRBJ2-1, with 8 bases matching TRBD2. Trimming cost V 4 bases and J 2 bases; bases outside gene matches: 7. The CDR3 extends over 16 amino acids. The germline V gene encodes CDR1 MRHNA and CDR2 SNTAGT. CDR3 nucleotide sequence: TGTGCCAGCAGTGCGAGGGGAGCGGGGGCCTACAATGAGCAGTTCTTC. Its protein product is CASSARGAGAYNEQFF.

J is TRBJ2-5 and V is TRBV7-2; the match to TRBD1 covers 9 bases. Looked up from germline, CDR1 is SGHTA and CDR2 is FQGNSA. The length of the CDR3 is 16 residues. With 5 bases clipped from V and 4 bases from J, the junction kept 11 bases outside the gene matches. CDR3 nucleotide sequence: TGTGCCAGCAGCCAACGGGACAGGGAGATTCGAGAGACCCAGTACTTC. It translates to CASSQRDREIRETQYF.

V usage is TRBV20-1 and J usage is TRBJ2-5; D call uncertain. This CDR3 region has 11 residues. Trimming left V 0 bases short and J 6 bases short, with 5 bases between. Germline values: CDR1 DFQATT, CDR2 SNEGSKA (reference sequence). Written as DNA, the CDR3 is TGCAGTGCTAGAGATGTAAAGACCCAGTACTTC. This encodes CSARDVKTQYF.

The chain uses TRBV4-2 and TRBJ2-5; possibly TRBD2 for D (5 bases). V was shortened by 0 bases and J by 2 bases, with 13 bases between the two germline ends. The V gene's germline CDR1 is LGHNA and CDR2 YNFKEQ. The CDR3 has 16 amino acids. This CDR3 is CASSQDRPSRQETQYF. The CDR3 nucleotides are TGTGCCAGCAGCCAAGATCGGCCTAGCCGGCAAGAGACCCAGTACTTC.

The chain couples TRBV4-1 to TRBJ2-3, with 11 bases identical to TRBD2. V shed 1 base, J shed 3 bases, and the junction held 9 bases outside the gene matches. CDR3 length equals 18 residues. Germline loops: CDR1 MGHRA, CDR2 YSYEKL. The DNA of the CDR3 is TGCGCCAGCAGCCAAGGTAGCGGGGGGGCCATACCTACAGATACGCAGTATTTT. Residues: CASSQGSGGAIPTDTQYF.

The chain employs TRBV7-9 and TRBJ2-2, with a weak D call TRBD2 (5 bases). CDR3 size: 17 residues. V was cut by 2 bases and J by 0 bases, with 13 bases left in between. Per germline, CDR1 SEHNR and CDR2 FQNEAQ (reference sequence). The CDR3 DNA reads TGTGCCAGCAGCTTACCTTTTGGGGAGCCGAACACCGGGGAGCTGTTTTTT. Protein sequence: CASSLPFGEPNTGELFF. The whole variable domain, filled in from reference TRBV7-9 and TRBJ2-2, reads DTGVSQNPRHKITKRGQNVTFRCDPISEHNRLYWYRQTLGQGPEFLTYFQNEAQLEKSRLLSDRFSAERPKGSFSTLEIQRTEQGDSAMYLCASSLPFGEPNTGELFFGEGSRLTVL.

The J gene is TRBJ1-1, the V gene TRBV6-5; 7 bases fit TRBD1. Germline V gene data show CDR1 as MNHEY and CDR2 as SVGAGI. The V gene end was trimmed by 2 bases and the J gene end by 5 bases; junction bases not matched to a gene: 5. The CDR3 spans 14 residues. The CDR3 DNA follows: TGTGCCAGCAGTTACGGGGGCAGGGGGACTGAAGCTTTCTTT. Translating it yields CASSYGGRGTEAFF.

This sequence joins TRBV7-8 and TRBJ1-6; D not resolved. From germline, CDR1 is SGHVS and CDR2 FQNEAQ. V lost 5 bases and J 7 bases, leaving 6 bases between the germline ends. CDR3 length: 12 amino acids. CDR3 amino acids: CASSPQNSPLHF. The CDR3 coding sequence is TGTGCCAGCAGCCCCCAAAATTCACCCCTCCACTTT.

The chain uses TRBV3-1 (or the pseudogene TRBV3-2) and TRBJ2-3; 13 positions match TRBD2. V lost 4 bases, J lost 4 bases, and 2 bases stayed unmatched. The CDR3 is 15 residues long. Germline V gives CDR1 LGHDT, CDR2 YNNKEL (reference sequence). In DNA, the CDR3 is TGTGCCAGCAGCCCACTAGCGGGGGGGTCAGATACGCAGTATTTT. Residues: CASSPLAGGSDTQYF.

The chain recombines TRBV4-1 with TRBJ2-7, with 8 positions matching TRBD1. The germline V gene has CDR1 MGHRA and CDR2 YSYEKL. This CDR3 has 14 amino acids. V shed 4 bases, J shed 5 bases, and the junction held 7 bases outside the gene matches. DNA of the CDR3: TGCGCCAGCAGCCCTCGGACAGGGAGCGACGAGCAGTACTTC. Amino acid sequence: CASSPRTGSDEQYF.

The rearrangement uses TRBV6-5 and TRBJ2-7; 14 bases match TRBD2. The CDR3 spans 14 residues. Looked up from germline, CDR1 is MNHEY and CDR2 is SVGAGI. The J segment lost 7 bases and the V segment lost 7 bases, leaving 6 bases of the junction unmatched. CDR3 sequence reads: CASKGGLAGVEQYV. CDR3 coding DNA: TGTGCCAGCAAGGGGGGACTAGCGGGGGTAGAGCAGTACGTC.

The chain links TRBV18 to TRBJ2-1, with a possible D match to TRBD2 (5 bases). Germline values: CDR1 KGHSH, CDR2 LQKENI. Trimming removed 8 bases from V and 0 bases from J, with 14 bases in between. There are 15 residues in the CDR3. In nucleotides, the CDR3 is TGTGCCAGCCCAACCAGCGGTAGCTCCTACAATGAGCAGTTCTTC. It is translated as CASPTSGSSYNEQFF.

This clone has just one count. DNA for the CDR3: TGTGCCAGCAGTTACTCGCTCGGGGCGGGAGACGAGCAGTACGTC. This gives the protein CASSYSLGAGDEQYV. This rearrangement joins TRBV6-2 or TRBV6-3 to TRBJ2-7, with 7 bases fitting TRBD2. CDR1 and CDR2 (germline): MNHEY, SVGEGT. The CDR3 consists of 15 residues. V lost 0 bases to trimming and J lost 5 bases; unmatched junction nucleotides: 7.

This chain uses TRBV24-1 with TRBJ2-2; D is unclear. Trimming left V 7 bases short and J 8 bases short, with 13 bases between. Germline-derived CDR1 and CDR2 are KGHDR and SFDVKD. CDR3 size: 13 residues. The CDR3 spells CATSTHSTGELFF. The CDR3 DNA follows: TGTGCCACCAGCACACACTCGACAGGGGAGCTGTTTTTT.

Worth noting for this clone: The same CDR3 can be traced to other DNA sequences in this sample. The chain recombines TRBV27 with TRBJ1-5; D is ambiguous. The germline gives CDR1 MNHEY, CDR2 SMNVEV (reference sequence). V was shortened by 3 bases and J by 4 bases, with 4 bases between the two germline ends. CDR3 length equals 12 residues. CDR3 DNA: TGTGCCAGCAGTTTTCTGAATCAGCCCCAGCATTTT. It codes for CASSFLNQPQHF.

This rearrangement joins TRBV10-3 to TRBJ1-5; tentative D call: TRBD1 (5 bases). The CDR3 consists of 14 residues. Germline V gives CDR1 ENHRY, CDR2 SYGVKD. V gave up 2 bases and J gave up 0 bases, with 5 bases separating them. Here the CDR3 DNA reads TGTGCCATCAGTGAGGGGGCTAGCAATCAGCCCCAGCATTTT. Its protein product is CAISEGASNQPQHF.

This clone appeared once. The chain has TRBV15 and TRBJ1-1; D remains unclear. Trimming removed 5 bases at V and 6 bases at J, with 16 bases between. Germline V gives CDR1 LNHNV, CDR2 YYDKDF (reference sequence). CDR3 length: 14 residues. The CDR3 nucleotides read TGTGCCACCAGCCGGGAGAGCGGCGGGGCTGAAGCTTTCTTT. Residues: CATSRESGGAEAFF.

The CDR3: CASSYTGLEGYTF. CDR3 nucleotides: TGCGCCAGCAGCTATACCGGACTGGAAGGCTACACCTTC. The rearrangement joins TRBV4-1 to TRBJ1-2; D not certain. The CDR3 is made up of 13 amino acids. Deletions cut 5 bases from V and 8 bases from J, with 15 bases between. Germline CDR1 MGHRA, CDR2 YSYEKL.